This TCR beta chain emerged from a study of T-cell reconstitution after alpha-beta-depleted transplantation in children. Unique molecular identifiers were built into the TCRbeta library. TCRdb fed the PCR reads into MiXCR, producing one record per CDR3 protein. Of a few hundred thousand distinct CDR3 sequences in the sample, more than 20% were seen once. Notes on this clonotype: Its antigen is not known.

Study-level points and caveats: Some patients owed their high day-60 TCRbeta diversity to surviving recipient T cells and thymic progenitors. T-cell counts and diversity at one year following transplant were attributed mainly to newly produced T cells. About two months after transplant, alpha-beta T cells reportedly came from several hundred expanded graft clones.

Trimming removed 4 bases from V and 1 base from J, with 11 bases in between. CDR3 size: 15 residues. From germline, CDR1 is LGHDT and CDR2 YNNKEL (reference sequence). The rearrangement uses TRBV3-1 and TRBJ2-1; D might be TRBD1 or TRBD2, each matching 5 bases. This TCR was sampled from a girl aged 2 to 10 with Fanconi anemia, due to receive a stem cell transplant. This specimen was PBMCs, taken before TCRalphabeta/CD19-depleted stem cell transplant. In DNA, the CDR3 is TGTGCCAGCAGCCCCGGGACCTTATCCTACAATGAGCAGTTCTTC. It specifies CASSPGTLSYNEQFF.